Listed below are T cell receptor beta chains from one sample, sequenced in a study of beta chain features in type 1 diabetes. Assay used: immunoSEQ multiplex PCR; TCRdb lists only in-frame clones, some missing. The top ten clones hold approximately 0.44% of a sample with over 15,000 clones, 50% of them seen once. Source material: stem cell memory CD4+ T cells from blood. These receptors all come from a man aged 18 to 35 in good health. Each CDR3 is given with its conserved first and last residue. A D gene is named only where the DNA matches it firmly. The size entry is marked missing in some rows and otherwise reads once, few, many or a size class.

clone size	D gene	CDR3 length	V gene	J gene	CDR3 protein	CDR3 DNA
once	NA	15	TRBV18	TRBJ1-5	CASSPDSTVNQPQHF	TGTGCCAGCTCACCCGATTCGACAGTAAATCAGCCCCAGCATTTT
few	NA	13	TRBV18	TRBJ2-7	CASSLGRWDEQYF	TGTGCCAGCTCACTCGGCAGGTGGGACGAGCAGTACTTC
NA	TRBD2	13	TRBV29-1	TRBJ2-7	CSVRATSGYEQYF	TGCAGCGTCCGAGCGACTAGCGGCTACGAGCAGTACTTC
NA	TRBD1	16	TRBV10-3	TRBJ2-1	CAISETGTGPYNEQFF	TGTGCCATCAGTGAAACCGGGACAGGGCCTTACAATGAGCAGTTCTTC
few	NA	15	TRBV5-1	TRBJ2-3	CASGAGRASTDTQYF	TGCGCCAGCGGAGCCGGGCGGGCAAGCACAGATACGCAGTATTTT
once	TRBD2	16	TRBV15	TRBJ2-2	CATSSVGGARSGELFF	TGTGCCACCAGCAGTGTCGGGGGGGCCAGGAGCGGGGAGCTGTTTTTT
NA	NA	15	TRBV2	TRBJ1-3	CASSELAVSGNTIYF	TGTGCCAGCAGTGAGCTGGCTGTCTCTGGAAACACCATATATTTT
NA	NA	13	TRBV19	TRBJ1-1	CASSNTAGTEAFF	TGTGCCAGTAGTAATACTGCCGGCACTGAAGCTTTCTTT
NA	TRBD1	11	TRBV29-1	TRBJ1-1	CSAGDRGHAFF	TGCAGCGCTGGGGACAGGGGTCACGCTTTCTTT
NA	NA	13	TRBV5-1	TRBJ2-7	CACQVAGAYEQYF	TGCGCCTGCCAAGTGGCCGGAGCCTACGAGCAGTACTTC
NA	NA	16	TRBV5-1	TRBJ2-3	CASTPFMAVRTDTQYF	TGCGCCAGCACCCCCTTCATGGCGGTACGCACAGATACGCAGTATTTT
NA	TRBD2	14	TRBV7-2	TRBJ2-1	CASSLFPGGNEQFF	TGTGCCAGCAGCTTATTTCCGGGAGGCAATGAGCAGTTCTTC
NA	NA	15	TRBV4-3	TRBJ1-5	CASSPGRASGQPQHF	TGCGCCAGCAGTCCCGGCAGGGCCTCGGGTCAGCCCCAGCATTTT
few	NA	13	TRBV6-5	TRBJ1-1	CASRARQNTEAFF	TGTGCCAGCCGTGCCAGACAGAACACTGAAGCTTTCTTT
NA	TRBD1	14	TRBV4-2	TRBJ1-5	CASSQGGGPQPQHF	TGTGCCAGCAGCCAAGGAGGGGGCCCTCAGCCCCAGCATTTT
NA	TRBD1	17	TRBV30	TRBJ1-5	CAWSHTGTGDRDQPQHF	TGTGCCTGGAGTCATACCGGGACAGGGGATCGTGATCAGCCCCAGCATTTT
NA	NA	15	TRBV5-4	TRBJ2-7	CASSFLGVPPYEQYF	TGTGCCAGCAGCTTTCTCGGGGTACCCCCCTACGAGCAGTACTTC
NA	NA	15	TRBV28	TRBJ2-2	CASSLKQSNTGELFF	TGTGCCAGCAGTTTAAAACAGTCGAACACCGGGGAGCTGTTTTTT
few	NA	14	TRBV6-5	TRBJ2-7	CASSYRIAQGEQYF	TGTGCCAGCAGTTACCGGATAGCCCAGGGCGAGCAGTACTTC
few	NA	13	TRBV25-1	TRBJ1-5	CASTDRGNQPQHF	TGTGCCAGCACCGATCGGGGTAATCAGCCCCAGCATTTT
few	NA	16	TRBV6-5	TRBJ2-5	CASSYSIWGDQETQYF	TGTGCCAGCAGTTACTCGATATGGGGGGACCAAGAGACCCAGTACTTC
NA	NA	13	TRBV27	TRBJ1-2	CASSFQSNYGYTF	TGTGCCAGCAGTTTTCAATCTAACTATGGCTACACCTTC
NA	NA	15	TRBV7-7	TRBJ2-7	CASSPGLARAYEQYF	TGTGCTAGCAGCCCCGGTCTTGCGCGAGCCTACGAGCAGTACTTC
NA	TRBD1	13	TRBV2	TRBJ2-5	CASSSGGGETQYF	TGTGCCAGCAGTTCAGGGGGCGGAGAGACCCAGTACTTC
NA	NA	13	TRBV29-1	TRBJ2-1	CSVEVSSYNEQFF	TGCAGCGTTGAAGTGAGCTCCTACAATGAGCAGTTCTTC
NA	NA	15	TRBV15	TRBJ2-3	CATSRFTGTSDTQYF	TGTGCCACCAGCAGATTTACAGGGACGTCAGATACGCAGTATTTT
few	NA	12	TRBV29-1	TRBJ1-1	CSAARQDTEAFF	TGCAGCGCCGCGAGACAGGACACTGAAGCTTTCTTT
NA	TRBD2	15	TRBV7-2	TRBJ2-7	CASPLRGLADYEQYF	TGTGCCAGCCCCTTGAGAGGGCTAGCGGACTACGAGCAGTACTTC
NA	NA	15	TRBV10-3	TRBJ2-5	CAIRGGLDYQETQYF	TGTGCCATCAGGGGGGGACTGGACTACCAAGAGACCCAGTACTTC
NA	TRBD1	14	TRBV2	TRBJ2-7	CASSLGGTVYEQYF	TGTGCCAGCAGCCTGGGTGGGACAGTTTACGAGCAGTACTTC
NA	NA	15	TRBV18	TRBJ2-5	CASSESLRGEETQYF	TGTGCCAGCTCTGAGAGTCTCAGGGGCGAGGAGACCCAGTACTTC
few	TRBD1	13	TRBV2	TRBJ1-5	CASSETGNQPQHF	TGTGCCAGCAGTGAGACAGGGAATCAGCCCCAGCATTTT
few	TRBD1	16	TRBV28	TRBJ2-7	CASSGLGQGKSYEQYF	TGTGCCAGCAGTGGCTTGGGACAGGGGAAATCCTACGAGCAGTACTTC
NA	TRBD1	17	TRBV18	TRBJ1-1	CASSRDRPGGATTEAFF	TGTGCCAGCTCCCGGGACAGGCCCGGGGGAGCGACCACTGAAGCTTTCTTT
NA	TRBD2	16	TRBV14	TRBJ2-7	CASSQGAGRALYEQYF	TGTGCCAGCAGCCAAGGGGCCGGGAGGGCCTTATACGAGCAGTACTTC
NA	TRBD1	14	TRBV7-9	TRBJ1-1	CASYLGTANTEAFF	TGTGCCAGCTATTTGGGGACAGCGAACACTGAAGCTTTCTTT
few	TRBD1	15	TRBV18	TRBJ2-5	CASSPSGQGKETQYF	TGTGCCAGCTCACCATCCGGACAGGGAAAAGAGACCCAGTACTTC
NA	NA	16	TRBV4-1	TRBJ1-5	CASSQAGIGSNQPQHF	TGCGCCAGCAGCCAAGCCGGGATCGGTAGCAATCAGCCCCAGCATTTT
NA	NA	16	TRBV7-2	TRBJ1-2	CASSLVSQEPGSPPTF	TGTGCCAGCAGCTTAGTTTCTCAGGAACCTGGATCTCCCCCCACCTTC
NA	TRBD2	17	TRBV19	TRBJ2-7	CASSSNFGTSGTYEQYF	TGTGCCAGTAGTTCGAACTTCGGGACTAGCGGCACCTACGAGCAGTACTTC
few	TRBD2	14	TRBV7-2	TRBJ2-7	CASSLERGTYEQYF	TGTGCCAGCAGCTTAGAGCGGGGCACCTACGAGCAGTACTTC
few	TRBD2	16	TRBV7-2	TRBJ2-7	CASSLNPDGGAYEQYF	TGTGCCAGCAGCTTGAATCCCGACGGGGGGGCGTACGAGCAGTACTTC